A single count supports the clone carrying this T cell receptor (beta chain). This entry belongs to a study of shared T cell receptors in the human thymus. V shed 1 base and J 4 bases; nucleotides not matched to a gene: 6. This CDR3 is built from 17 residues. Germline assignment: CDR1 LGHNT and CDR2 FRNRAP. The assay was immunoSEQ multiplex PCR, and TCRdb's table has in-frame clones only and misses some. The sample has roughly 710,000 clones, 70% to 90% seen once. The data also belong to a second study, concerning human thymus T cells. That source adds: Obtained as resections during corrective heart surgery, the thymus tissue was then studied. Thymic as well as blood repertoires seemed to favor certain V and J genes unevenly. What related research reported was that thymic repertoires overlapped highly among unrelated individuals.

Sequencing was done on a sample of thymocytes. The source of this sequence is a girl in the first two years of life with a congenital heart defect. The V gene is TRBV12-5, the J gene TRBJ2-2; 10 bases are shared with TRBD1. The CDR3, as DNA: TGTGCTAGTGGTTTGGATGGGACAGGGGTCGGCACCGGGGAGCTGTTTTTT. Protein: CASGLDGTGVGTGELFF.